These 13 T cell receptor beta chains originate from one sample sequenced in a study of shared clonotypes between healthy human individuals. Clones were read by immunoSEQ multiplex PCR, and TCRdb kept only the in-frame ones, dropping some. The profile shows more than 1,200,000 clones, 98% to 99% of them singletons. The sequencing input was naive CD4+ T cells sorted from blood. The subset: CD45RA+ positively selected. All receptors derive from a man aged 25-45 years in good health.

The CDR3, as DNA: TGTGCCATCAGTGAGTCGGCAGGGGTTCCCTACGAGCAGTACTTC. It is translated as CAISESAGVPYEQYF. This chain uses TRBV10-3 with TRBJ2-7, with a possible D match to TRBD1 (6 bases). Germline CDR1 ENHRY, CDR2 SYGVKD. This CDR3 has 15 amino acids. Trimming removed 0 bases from V and 2 bases from J, with 11 bases in between.

Note on this clone: Other DNA sequences in the same sample also yield this CDR3. The genes are TRBV20-1 and TRBJ1-4; D call uncertain. Trimming stripped 3 bases from V and 5 bases from J, with 4 bases between. This CDR3 contains 11 residues. CDR1 DFQATT and CDR2 SNEGSKA come from the germline V gene (reference sequence). The CDR3 protein is CSASENEKLFF. The DNA for the CDR3 is TGCAGTGCTAGTGAAAATGAAAAACTGTTTTTT.

V gene TRBV5-5 combines with J gene TRBJ1-1; the match to TRBD1 covers 7 bases. The CDR3 runs 14 residues. Germline trimming cut 4 bases from V and 4 bases from J; bases unmatched to any gene: 7. Germline V gene lookup returns CDR1 SGHKS and CDR2 YYEKEE (reference sequence). CDR3: CASSATGVGTEAFF. The DNA for the CDR3 is TGTGCCAGCAGCGCCACAGGGGTTGGCACTGAAGCTTTCTTT.

The chain carries TRBV29-1 and TRBJ2-3; the D gene is possibly TRBD2 (6 bases). Germline V CDR1 and CDR2: SQVTM, ANQGSEA. Trimming removed 4 bases at V and 3 bases at J, with 11 bases between. This CDR3 has 13 residues. CDR3 residues: CSVVGGWTDTQYF. The DNA for the CDR3 is TGCAGCGTTGTGGGGGGATGGACAGATACGCAGTATTTT.

Worth noting for this clone: Other DNA variants within this sample encode the same CDR3. The rearrangement links TRBV5-1 to TRBJ2-1, with TRBD2 matching 9 bases. The CDR3 runs to 14 residues. Germline assignment: CDR1 SGHRS and CDR2 YFSETQ. V lost 2 bases to trimming and J lost 4 bases; unmatched junction nucleotides: 1. The CDR3 sequence is CASSFSGSYNEQFF. The CDR3 coding sequence is TGCGCCAGCAGCTTTAGCGGGAGTTACAATGAGCAGTTCTTC.

The chain combines TRBV29-1 with TRBJ2-1; D call uncertain. The CDR3 spans 11 residues. Per the germline V gene, CDR1 is SQVTM and CDR2 is ANQGSEA. The V end lost 7 bases, the J end lost 0 bases, and 4 bases lay between the germline ends. The CDR3: CSAPSYNEQFF. CDR3 sequence (DNA): TGCAGCGCCCCCTCCTACAATGAGCAGTTCTTC.

J is TRBJ2-1 and V is TRBV28; maybe TRBD2 (5 bases). The CDR3 has 15 amino acids. From germline, CDR1 is MDHEN and CDR2 SYDVKM. Trimming took 6 bases from V and 4 from J, leaving 16 bases between them. The CDR3 sequence is CASSRLTLRYNEQFF. The CDR3 DNA sequence: TGTGCCAGCAGCCGACTAACTCTTCGGTACAATGAGCAGTTCTTC.

The genes are TRBV13 and TRBJ2-1; 8 bases agree with TRBD2. The length of the CDR3 is 19 residues. Trimming at V came to 2 bases and at J to 7 bases, leaving 19 bases not matched to a gene. CDR1 and CDR2 from the germline V gene are PRHDT and FYEKMQ (reference sequence). The CDR3 reads CASSLTGLGFSQKENEQFF. In nucleotides, the CDR3 is TGTGCCAGCAGCTTAACGGGACTAGGGTTCTCACAAAAAGAAAATGAGCAGTTCTTC.

The rearrangement uses TRBV7-9 and TRBJ2-1, with 10 bases aligning to TRBD1. The CDR3 length is 15 residues. Germline V gene data show CDR1 as SEHNR and CDR2 as FQNEAQ (reference sequence). V shed 4 bases, J shed 4 bases, and the junction held 4 bases outside the gene matches. The CDR3 DNA reads TGTGCCAGCAGCTCCGGGACAGGGGTATACAATGAGCAGTTCTTC. Translation: CASSSGTGVYNEQFF.

The rearrangement links TRBV12-5 to TRBJ2-3; TRBD2 is a possible D gene (5 bases). V was shortened by 3 bases and J by 6 bases, with 16 bases between the two germline ends. The CDR3 has 15 amino acids. The germline gives CDR1 LGHNT, CDR2 FRNRAP. The CDR3 DNA is TGTGCTAGTGGTTTCGGTCAACGGGGATCGGATACGCAGTATTTT. Protein sequence: CASGFGQRGSDTQYF.

The J gene is TRBJ2-5, the V gene TRBV30; D ambiguous. The germline V and J ends were trimmed by 4 bases and 1 base, with 16 bases remaining between them. The CDR3 has 15 residues. The V gene's germline CDR1 is GTSNPN and CDR2 SVGIG (reference sequence). The CDR3 bases are TGTGCCTGGACGAGGCCGACTTCGACCCAAGAGACCCAGTACTTC. It encodes CAWTRPTSTQETQYF.

The chain links TRBV9 to TRBJ2-2; D is perhaps TRBD2 (6 bases). Per germline, CDR1 SGDLS and CDR2 YYNGEE. The germline V and J ends were trimmed by 0 bases and 3 bases, with 12 bases remaining between them. The CDR3 extends over 16 amino acids. CDR3 nucleotides: TGTGCCAGCAGCGTAGGTTGGCGGGATGACACCGGGGAGCTGTTTTTT. Its protein is CASSVGWRDDTGELFF.

The chain uses TRBV7-2 and TRBJ2-7, with 8 bases matching TRBD1. The CDR3 sequence is 15 residues long. Germline V CDR1 and CDR2: SGHTA, FQGNSA. V shed 5 bases and J 0 bases; nucleotides not matched to a gene: 6. CDR3: CASSPGTGDSYEQYF. In DNA form, the CDR3 reads TGTGCCAGCAGCCCCGGGACAGGAGACTCCTACGAGCAGTACTTC. The complete variable domain, with remaining parts taken from reference TRBV7-2 and TRBJ2-7, reads GAGVSQSPSNKVTEKGKDVELRCDPISGHTALYWYRQSLGQGLEFLIYFQGNSAPDKSGLPSDRFSAERTGGSVSTLTIQRTQQEDSAVYLCASSPGTGDSYEQYFGPGTRLTVT.